This is a list of T cell receptor beta chains from one sample in a study of blood T cell repertoires in COVID-19. TCRdb's copy holds only in-frame clones and misses some; the assay was immunoSEQ multiplex PCR. The sample comprises 70,000 or so clones, approximately 84% of which are singletons, and more than 15% rests with the top ten. Input material: peripheral blood. The origin of the receptors is a man aged 40-55 years with COVID-19, enrolled during active disease. The CDR3 runs from the conserved cysteine through the conserved F or W. The D gene is left open where the match is weak. For some rows the clone size is stated as once, few or many, or as a class when expanded; others skip it.

.,TRBV3-1/TRBV3-2,TRBJ1-2,.,TGTGCCAGCAAACAAGCTAACTATGGCTACACCTTC,CASKQANYGYTF
.,TRBV5-8,TRBJ1-3,.,TGTGCCAGCAGCCCCCGACTCTTGAGCTCTGGAAACACCATATATTTT,CASSPRLLSSGNTIYF
once,TRBV13,TRBJ2-7,.,TGTGCCAGCAGCTTGCGAGGCGAGCAGTACTTC,CASSLRGEQYF
.,TRBV5-4,TRBJ1-1,.,TGTGCCAGCAGCCGACAGGAGGAGACTGAAGCTTTCTTT,CASSRQEETEAFF
once,TRBV27,TRBJ1-1,.,TGTGCCAGCAGTTTACGGGAGAACACTGAAGCTTTCTTT,CASSLRENTEAFF
few,TRBV7-9,TRBJ2-7,TRBD1,TGTGCCAGCAGCCCAAAGGGGGCTACCTACGAGCAGTACTTC,CASSPKGATYEQYF
once,TRBV18,TRBJ2-3,.,TGTGCCAGCTCACCACCCGAGGGGGGGAGAAAGGATACGCAGTATTTT,CASSPPEGGRKDTQYF
.,TRBV5-5,TRBJ1-6,.,TGTGCCAGCAGCTTGGACCCGCCGGGGGGGTGGGAATCACCCCTCCACTTT,CASSLDPPGGWESPLHF
.,TRBV7-6,TRBJ1-4,TRBD1,TGTGCCAGCAGCTCTCCGGGACAGGGTTCCGAAAAACTGTTTTTT,CASSSPGQGSEKLFF
.,TRBV7-9,TRBJ2-7,.,TGTGCCAGCAGCTTAGGGGCGACTAACTACGAGCAGTACTTC,CASSLGATNYEQYF
few,TRBV3-1/TRBV3-2,TRBJ1-5,.,TGTGCCAGCAGCCCGGGAGGTCGATTGCCCCAGCATTTT,CASSPGGRLPQHF
.,TRBV19,TRBJ2-7,.,TGTGCCAGTAGTACCGGGAGCTACGAGCAGTACTTC,CASSTGSYEQYF
once,TRBV5-1,TRBJ2-6,.,TGCGCCAGCAGCTTGGAATGGGGCAGTTTGTCTGGGGCCAACGTCCTGACTTTC,CASSLEWGSLSGANVLTF
.,TRBV7-9,TRBJ2-2,.,TGTGCCCCCGGCGGGGAGCTGTTTTTT,CAPGGELFF
.,TRBV7-6,TRBJ2-3,TRBD2,TGTGCCAGCAGCGCTGGGGGGGGGACTAGCCTTACAGATACGCAGTATTTT,CASSAGGGTSLTDTQYF
once,TRBV25-1,TRBJ2-7,TRBD1,TGTGCCAGCAGTGACCGTGGACCGACAGGGGCTTCCTACGAGCAGTACTTC,CASSDRGPTGASYEQYF
.,TRBV5-4,TRBJ2-1,TRBD2,TGTGCCAGCAGCGCCCAGTCCAGCGGGGACAATGAGCAGTTCTTC,CASSAQSSGDNEQFF
.,TRBV5-1,TRBJ1-6,.,TGCGCCAGCCAAGATGGGCCGGGGAATGGTTCACCCCTCCACTTT,CASQDGPGNGSPLHF
.,TRBV7-6,TRBJ2-1,.,TGTGCCAGCAGGCCTGCCCGAGACTCCTACAATGAGCAGTTCTTC,CASRPARDSYNEQFF
few,TRBV7-2,TRBJ2-2,.,TGTGCCAGCAGCTTGCAGACGGGCACCGGGGAGCTGTTTTTT,CASSLQTGTGELFF
.,TRBV11-2,TRBJ2-3,.,TGTGCCAGCAGCCTTGGTCGGGAAGATACGCAGTATTTT,CASSLGREDTQYF
.,TRBV29-1,TRBJ1-2,.,TGCAGCGTTGAAGTTGAGGGCGAAGGTGGCTACACCTTC,CSVEVEGEGGYTF
once,TRBV6-5,TRBJ2-7,TRBD1,TGTGCCAGCAGCCAGGAGAAGGGGGCTAAAGGGGAGCAGTACTTC,CASSQEKGAKGEQYF
once,TRBV5-1,TRBJ1-2,TRBD1,TGCGCCAGCAGTTCGGAGGGGGCGTACGGCTACACCTTC,CASSSEGAYGYTF
once,TRBV6-5,TRBJ1-2,TRBD1,TGTGCCAGCAGTTACTCAGAGGGGGCCGCTAACTATGGCTACACCTTC,CASSYSEGAANYGYTF
.,TRBV27,TRBJ2-5,TRBD2,TGTGCCAGCAGTCCCACGATGAGCAAGCGGGGGGGCGTACAAGAGACCCAGTACTTC,CASSPTMSKRGGVQETQYF
.,TRBV6-5,TRBJ2-2,TRBD2,TGTGCCAGCACCCCCGGGTGGGAGGGGTTCGGGGAGCTGTTTTTT,CASTPGWEGFGELFF
.,TRBV11-2,TRBJ1-5,.,TGTGCCAGCAGCTTAGATCTTTTCAGCAATCAGCCCCAGCATTTT,CASSLDLFSNQPQHF
.,TRBV28,TRBJ2-7,TRBD1,TGTGCCAGCAGCTCACAGGGGGCAGGCTACGAGCAGTACTTC,CASSSQGAGYEQYF
.,TRBV5-1,TRBJ2-3,TRBD2,TGCGCCAGCAGCTTCCTAGCGGGGGGGCCTATATCAGATACGCAGTATTTT,CASSFLAGGPISDTQYF
.,TRBV30,TRBJ1-4,.,TGTGCCTGGAGTATAAATGGGCAGGGAGAAAAACTGTTTTTT,CAWSINGQGEKLFF
.,TRBV21-1,TRBJ2-7,.,TGTGCCAGCAGCAATAAGGACAGTTTCTACGAGCAGTACTTC,CASSNKDSFYEQYF
.,TRBV5-1,TRBJ1-3,.,TGCGCCAGCAGCTTGACCCAGGGCGGAAACACCATATATTTT,CASSLTQGGNTIYF
.,TRBV27,TRBJ1-1,.,TGTGCCAGCAGTTTCGTCGGGTTCGAGGACACCTTCGCTGAAGCTTTCTTT,CASSFVGFEDTFAEAFF
.,TRBV7-9,TRBJ2-7,TRBD1,TGTGCCAGCAGCCTGGGACAGGAACTCAACGAGCAGTACTTC,CASSLGQELNEQYF
.,TRBV5-4,TRBJ2-1,TRBD2,TGTGCCAGCAGCCCAGTGACTAGCGGGGGGGGAGCCTACAATGAGCAGTTCTTC,CASSPVTSGGGAYNEQFF
.,TRBV29-1,TRBJ1-1,.,TGCAGCGTTGACCGAGGCGGGGGTCTGGACACTGAAGCTTTCTTT,CSVDRGGGLDTEAFF
.,TRBV5-4,TRBJ1-2,.,TGTGCCAGCCGGCTTGGACTAGAGATAGGCTACACCTTC,CASRLGLEIGYTF
.,TRBV11-2,TRBJ2-1,.,TGTGCCAGCAGCTTTCTAGGTGAGGCGGCTGAGCAGTTCTTC,CASSFLGEAAEQFF
.,TRBV10-2,TRBJ1-5,.,TGCGCCAGCAGTGAGTCGAACGGGTTTAGGCAGCCCCAGCATTTT,CASSESNGFRQPQHF
once,TRBV30,TRBJ2-7,.,TGTGCCTGGAATCGAGACAACTCCTACGAGCAGTACTTC,CAWNRDNSYEQYF
few,TRBV12-3/TRBV12-4,TRBJ2-7,TRBD2,TGTGCCAGCCGGGTGAGCGGGGGCGGCGAGCAGTACTTC,CASRVSGGGEQYF
.,TRBV6-5,TRBJ1-5,TRBD1,TGTGCCAGCAGTAAAACAGGGGGCCCTTATCAGCCCCAGCATTTT,CASSKTGGPYQPQHF
.,TRBV28,TRBJ1-2,.,TGTGCCAGCACCCCCTCGGGTTATGGCTACACCTTC,CASTPSGYGYTF
.,TRBV7-9,TRBJ2-7,TRBD1,TGTGCCAGCAGCGTAAGACAGGGGGCTTACGAGCAGTACTTC,CASSVRQGAYEQYF
.,TRBV24-1,TRBJ2-3,.,TGTGCCACGGAGGGACGCACAGATACGCAGTATTTT,CATEGRTDTQYF
.,TRBV4-1,TRBJ1-1,.,TGCGCCAGCAGCCAAGATCAGGACATCTTGAACACTGAAGCTTTCTTT,CASSQDQDILNTEAFF
.,TRBV30,TRBJ2-3,.,TGTGCCTGGAGTGTACAGGGGACTTCAGATACGCAGTATTTT,CAWSVQGTSDTQYF
few,TRBV2,TRBJ1-3,TRBD1,TGTGCCAGCAGTGAAGGGGACAGGCGGAACACCATATATTTT,CASSEGDRRNTIYF
.,TRBV5-1,TRBJ2-1,.,TGCGCCAGCAGCTTGGGCATCGGGACACCGACAGCGCAGTTCTTC,CASSLGIGTPTAQFF